Shown below are 10 T cell receptor beta chains from a single sample sequenced in a study of cytomegalovirus exposure and HLA in healthy donors. PCR was performed using 60 Vbeta and 13 Jbeta primers. The protocol was immunoSEQ multiplex PCR, while the TCRdb copy is restricted to in-frame clones and leaves out a portion. The table lists fewer than 200,000 clones, 68% of them singletons. What was sequenced was PBMCs. The receptors shown here come from a woman in her thirties or forties in good health and CMV-seropositive.

This clone was detected a few times. The V call is TRBV6-5, the J call TRBJ2-5; TRBD2 matches 10 bases. This CDR3 comprises 15 residues. V lost 4 bases to trimming and J lost 2 bases; unmatched junction nucleotides: 4. In germline, CDR1 is MNHEY, CDR2 SVGAGI. The CDR3 here is CASSSSGGPQETQYF. DNA for the CDR3: TGTGCCAGCAGTTCTAGCGGGGGTCCTCAAGAGACCCAGTACTTC.

V and J are TRBV16 and TRBJ1-5; D is unresolved. The V gene lost 10 bases and the J gene lost 7 bases, with 17 bases spanning the gap. The CDR3 is made up of 13 amino acids. Germline CDR1 and CDR2: KGHSY and FQNENV. The CDR3 DNA is TGTGCCACCACCCCCGTCTCGGGGCAGCCCCAGCATTTT. Translated, it gives CATTPVSGQPQHF.

This clone has more than one count but fewer than ten. The genes are TRBV19 and TRBJ2-1; 9 bases align to TRBD2. The CDR3 length is 14 residues. The J segment lost 5 bases and the V segment lost 6 bases, leaving 5 bases of the junction unmatched. Germline V CDR1 and CDR2: LNHDA, SQIVND (reference sequence). CDR3 protein: CASRRLAGNNEQFF. CDR3 bases: TGTGCCAGTAGGAGGCTAGCGGGAAACAATGAGCAGTTCTTC.

CDR3: CASSLSSGLAGGDIQYF. CDR3 DNA: TGTGCCAGCTCACTGTCATCCGGACTAGCGGGAGGTGACATTCAGTACTTC. The V and J genes are TRBV18 and TRBJ2-4, with 14 bases identical to TRBD2. Unmatched junction bases numbered 10, after V lost 4 bases and J lost 8 bases. Germline loops: CDR1 KGHSH, CDR2 LQKENI. The CDR3 has 17 amino acids. The entire variable domain, with the rest obtained from reference TRBV18 and TRBJ2-4, is as follows: NAGVMQNPRHLVRRRGQEARLRCSPMKGHSHVYWYRQLPEEGLKFMVYLQKENIIDESGMPKERFSAEFPKEGPSILRIQQVVRGDSAAYFCASSLSSGLAGGDIQYFGAGTRLSVL.

The chain employs TRBV9 and TRBJ2-1, with 14 bases aligning to TRBD2. Unmatched junction bases numbered 6, after V lost 4 bases and J lost 0 bases. Per germline, CDR1 SGDLS and CDR2 YYNGEE. The CDR3 has 18 residues. CDR3 protein: CASSPLGTSGGSYNEQFF. CDR3 DNA sequence: TGTGCCAGCAGCCCGCTTGGGACTAGCGGGGGCTCCTACAATGAGCAGTTCTTC.

In this sample, this clone turned up once. The rearrangement links TRBV4-3 to TRBJ1-1; no clear D. The CDR3 loop spans 13 amino acids. Germline V CDR1 and CDR2: LGHNA, YSLEER. Trimming pared 6 bases from V and 3 bases from J, leaving 11 bases between. This CDR3 reads CASSRYQDTEAFF. The CDR3 nucleotides are TGCGCCAGCAGTCGCTATCAGGACACTGAAGCTTTCTTT.

This clone was observed many times. The rearrangement joins TRBV10-3 to TRBJ1-2; no definite D call. Germline V gene sequence: CDR1 ENHRY, CDR2 SYGVKD. Trimming took off 7 bases at V and 0 bases at J, with 12 bases between the two ends. This CDR3 contains 14 residues. The CDR3 bases are TGTGCCATCAACAACGACAAGACTAACTATGGCTACACCTTC. Its translation is CAINNDKTNYGYTF.

Regarding this clone: One end of the junction fails to match germline, which may point to a read error. The rearrangement joins TRBV6-5 to TRBJ1-2, with 9 positions matching TRBD1. Germline V gene data show CDR1 as MNHEY and CDR2 as SVGAGI. The CDR3 has 15 amino acids. The CDR3 loop is CASSFTWTGDGGYPF. DNA of the CDR3: TGTGCCAGCAGTTTTACCTGGACAGGGGATGGCGGCTACCCCTTC.

This rearrangement joins TRBV5-1 to TRBJ2-7; TRBD2 matches at 10 bases. This CDR3 contains 16 residues. V shed 1 base, J shed 5 bases, and the junction held 9 bases outside the gene matches. Germline V lookup: CDR1 SGHRS, CDR2 YFSETQ. The CDR3: CASSLSGGASIDEQYF. CDR3 nucleotides: TGCGCCAGCAGCTTGAGCGGGGGGGCCTCGATCGACGAGCAGTACTTC.

This clone was seen a single time. The CDR3 loop is CSVDGRPASYEQYF. The CDR3 DNA is TGCAGCGTTGACGGCAGGCCTGCCTCCTACGAGCAGTACTTC. The chain uses TRBV29-1 and TRBJ2-7; D is undetermined. This CDR3 has 14 amino acids. V was cut by 3 bases and J by 0 bases, with 12 bases left in between. Germline V lookup: CDR1 SQVTM, CDR2 ANQGSEA.